This TCR beta chain was retrieved from a study of cytomegalovirus exposure and HLA in healthy donors. This PCR relied on a set of 60 Vbeta primers and 13 Jbeta primers. Clones were read by immunoSEQ multiplex PCR, and TCRdb kept only the in-frame ones, dropping some. The table shows 150,000 to 160,000 clones, with approximately 80% occurring only once. The study's findings and limits: Later analysis showed most CMV-associated TCR beta chains appearing HLA-restricted.

V lost 7 bases and J lost 5, with 17 bases in between. The V gene's germline CDR1 is SNHLY and CDR2 FYNNEI. The CDR3 sequence is 14 residues long. In regard to this clone: Its specificity is unknown.

J is TRBJ1-2 and V is TRBV2; the D gene is possibly TRBD1 (6 bases). Sequenced material: PBMCs. The TCR originated in a man aged 25-45 years in good health and CMV-seropositive. The CDR3: CASNLKNREYGYTF. Here the CDR3 DNA reads TGTGCCAGCAACCTAAAGAACAGGGAATATGGCTACACCTTC.